The present TCR beta chain was sequenced within a study of cytomegalovirus exposure and HLA in healthy donors. Study-level findings and limits: Analyzed later, association rates of TCRs varied across HLA loci, with DRB1 most and HLA-C fewest. While the bulk of TCR sequences proved rare, some public TCRs turned up in many donors.

The PCR had 60 Vbeta and 13 Jbeta primers. Only in-frame clones appear in the TCRdb table, and some are missing; sequencing was by immunoSEQ multiplex PCR. The sample carries about 150,000 clones, approximately 69% recorded once. As to this clone: The antigen remains undetermined. One end of the junction is discordant with germline, which a read error may explain.

There are 12 residues in the CDR3. CDR1 is SEHNR, CDR2 FQNEAQ, per germline (reference sequence). The sequence came from a man aged 25-45 years in good health and CMV-seronegative. The V gene is TRBV7-9, the J gene TRBJ1-1; TRBD1 agrees at 8 bases. The sample consisted of PBMCs. CDR3 loop: CSSSLSGQGAFF. For the CDR3, the DNA is TGTTCCAGCAGCTTATCAGGACAGGGAGCTTTCTTT. The full variable domain, its missing parts supplied by reference TRBV7-9 and TRBJ1-1, is DTGVSQNPRHKITKRGQNVTFRCDPISEHNRLYWYRQTLGQGPEFLTYFQNEAQLEKSRLLSDRFSAERPKGSFSTLEIQRTEQGDSAMYLCSSSLSGQGAFFGQGTRLTVV.